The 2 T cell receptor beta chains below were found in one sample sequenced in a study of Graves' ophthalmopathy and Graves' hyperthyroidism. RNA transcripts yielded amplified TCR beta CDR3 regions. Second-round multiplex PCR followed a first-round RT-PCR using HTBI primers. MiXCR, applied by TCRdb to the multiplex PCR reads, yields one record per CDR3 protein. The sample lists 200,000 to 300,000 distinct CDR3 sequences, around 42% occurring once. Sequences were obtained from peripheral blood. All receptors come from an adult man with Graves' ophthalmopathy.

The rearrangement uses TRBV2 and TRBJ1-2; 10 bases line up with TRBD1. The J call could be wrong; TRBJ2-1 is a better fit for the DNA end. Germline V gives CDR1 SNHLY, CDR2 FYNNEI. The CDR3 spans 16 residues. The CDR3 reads CASSVADRGKDNEQFF. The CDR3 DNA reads TGTGCCAGCAGCGTAGCGGACAGGGGGAAGGACAATGAGCAGTTCTTC.

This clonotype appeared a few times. CDR3 sequence reads: CASSFLPPSVRGTNQPQHF. CDR3 DNA sequence: TGTGCCAGCAGTTTCCTCCCTCCGTCCGTACGGGGCACCAATCAGCCCCAGCATTTT. The J gene is TRBJ1-5, the V gene TRBV9, with D tentatively TRBD1 (5 bases). Germline V gene sequence: CDR1 SGDLS, CDR2 YYNGEE. The CDR3 is 19 amino acids. Trimming stripped 5 bases from V and 3 bases from J, with 27 bases between.